This TCR beta chain was sequenced during a study of beta chain features in type 1 diabetes. Study-level background: Cell yields, age and gender were similar between patients and healthy donors. Study-level results: TCRB CDR3 length was moderately but significantly reduced in all four CD4+ subsets of Type 1 diabetes patients. Comparison showed that naive, central memory and Treg TCRB repertoires appeared more similar among patients than among healthy donors.

The CDR3 is 13 residues long. The V gene end was trimmed by 6 bases and the J gene end by 3 bases; junction bases not matched to a gene: 4. Germline V gene sequence: CDR1 ENHRY, CDR2 SYGVKD. This clone has only a few counts. What it binds is not known. Expressed TCRB transcripts were sequenced because the entire RNA isolate underwent reverse transcription. Produced via immunoSEQ multiplex PCR; TCRdb's table is partial and in-frame only. The sample includes roughly 400,000 clones, 9.6% seen only once; the top ten take about 0.6%. Sequenced material: central memory CD4+ T cells from blood. The receptor was derived from a man aged 30 to 45 with type 1 diabetes. V and J are TRBV10-3 and TRBJ2-7, with 8 bases matching TRBD2. CDR3 in amino acids: CAIRTGTSYEQYF. The CDR3 DNA reads as TGTGCCATCAGGACCGGGACTAGCTACGAGCAGTACTTC.